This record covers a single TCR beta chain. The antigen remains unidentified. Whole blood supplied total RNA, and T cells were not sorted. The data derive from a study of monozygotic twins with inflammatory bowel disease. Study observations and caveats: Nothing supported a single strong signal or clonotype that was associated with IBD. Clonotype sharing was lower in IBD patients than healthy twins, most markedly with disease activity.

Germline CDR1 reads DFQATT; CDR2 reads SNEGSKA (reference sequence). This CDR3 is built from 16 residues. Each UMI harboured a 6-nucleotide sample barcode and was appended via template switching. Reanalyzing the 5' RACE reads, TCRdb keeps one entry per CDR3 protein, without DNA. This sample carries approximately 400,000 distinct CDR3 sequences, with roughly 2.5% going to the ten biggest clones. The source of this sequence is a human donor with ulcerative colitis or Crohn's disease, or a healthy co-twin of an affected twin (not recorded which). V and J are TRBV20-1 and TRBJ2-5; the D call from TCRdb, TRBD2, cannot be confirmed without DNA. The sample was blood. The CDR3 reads CSARDLGLAAQETQYF.